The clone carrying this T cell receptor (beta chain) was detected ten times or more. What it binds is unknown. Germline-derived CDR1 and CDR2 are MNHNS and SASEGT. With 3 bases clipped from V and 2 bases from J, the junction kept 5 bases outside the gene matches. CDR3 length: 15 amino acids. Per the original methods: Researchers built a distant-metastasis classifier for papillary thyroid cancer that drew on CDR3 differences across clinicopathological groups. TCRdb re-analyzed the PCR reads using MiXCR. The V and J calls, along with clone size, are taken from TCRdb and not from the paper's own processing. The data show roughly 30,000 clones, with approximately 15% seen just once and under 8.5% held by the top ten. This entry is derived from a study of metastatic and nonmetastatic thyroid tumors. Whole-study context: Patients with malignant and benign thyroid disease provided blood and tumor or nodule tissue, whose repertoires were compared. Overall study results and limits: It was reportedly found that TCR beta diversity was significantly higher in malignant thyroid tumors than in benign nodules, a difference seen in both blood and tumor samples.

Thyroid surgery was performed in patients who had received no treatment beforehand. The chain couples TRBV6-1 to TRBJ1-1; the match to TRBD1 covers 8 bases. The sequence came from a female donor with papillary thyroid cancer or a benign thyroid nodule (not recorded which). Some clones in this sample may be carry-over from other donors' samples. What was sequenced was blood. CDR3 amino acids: CASSDAGTGNTEAFF. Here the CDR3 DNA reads TGTGCCAGCAGTGACGCAGGGACAGGAAACACTGAAGCTTTCTTT.